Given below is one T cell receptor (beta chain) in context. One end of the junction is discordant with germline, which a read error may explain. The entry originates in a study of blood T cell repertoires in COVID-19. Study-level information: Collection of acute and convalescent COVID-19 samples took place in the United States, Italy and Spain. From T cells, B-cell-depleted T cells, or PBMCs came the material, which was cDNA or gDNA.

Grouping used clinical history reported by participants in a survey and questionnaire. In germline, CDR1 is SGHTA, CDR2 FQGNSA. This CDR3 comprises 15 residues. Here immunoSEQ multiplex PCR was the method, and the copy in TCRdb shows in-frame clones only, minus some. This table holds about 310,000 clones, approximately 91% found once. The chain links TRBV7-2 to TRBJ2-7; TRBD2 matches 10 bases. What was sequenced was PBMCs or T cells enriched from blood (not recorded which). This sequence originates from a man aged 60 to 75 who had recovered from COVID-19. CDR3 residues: CASTLGTSATYEQYF. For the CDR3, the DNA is TGTGCCAGCACCTTAGGGACTAGCGCCACCTACGAGCAGTACTTC.